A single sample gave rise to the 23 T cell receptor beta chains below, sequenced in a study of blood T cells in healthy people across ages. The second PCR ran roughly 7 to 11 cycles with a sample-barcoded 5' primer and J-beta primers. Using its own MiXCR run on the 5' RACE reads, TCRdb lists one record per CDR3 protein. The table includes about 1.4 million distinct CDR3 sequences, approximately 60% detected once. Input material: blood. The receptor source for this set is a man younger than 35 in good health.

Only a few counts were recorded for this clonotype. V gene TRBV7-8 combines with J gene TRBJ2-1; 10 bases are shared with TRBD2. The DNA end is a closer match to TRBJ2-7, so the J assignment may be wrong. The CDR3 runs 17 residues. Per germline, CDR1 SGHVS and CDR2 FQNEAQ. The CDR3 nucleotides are TGTGCCAGCAGCTTGTGGAGAAGCGGGGGGGCGAACAATGAGCAGTACTTC. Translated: CASSLWRSGGANNEQYF.

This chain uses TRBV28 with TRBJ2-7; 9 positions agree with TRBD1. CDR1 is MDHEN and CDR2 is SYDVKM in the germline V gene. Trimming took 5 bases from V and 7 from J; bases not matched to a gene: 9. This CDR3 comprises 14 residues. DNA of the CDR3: TGTGCCAGCAGTCTCGACAGGGGGTCGGGGGAGCAGTACTTC. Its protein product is CASSLDRGSGEQYF.

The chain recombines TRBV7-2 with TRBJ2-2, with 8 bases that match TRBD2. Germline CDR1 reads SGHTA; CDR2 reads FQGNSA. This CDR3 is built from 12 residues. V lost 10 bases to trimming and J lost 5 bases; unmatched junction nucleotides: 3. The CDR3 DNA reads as TGTGCCACCCGGGAGGGGACCGGGGAGCTGTTTTTT. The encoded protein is CATREGTGELFF.

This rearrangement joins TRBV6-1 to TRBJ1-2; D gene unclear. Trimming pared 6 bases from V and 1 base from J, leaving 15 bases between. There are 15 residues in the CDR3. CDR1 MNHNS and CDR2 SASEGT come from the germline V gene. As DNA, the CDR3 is TGTGCCAGCAGCGTCTATCGGAGAGGTAACTATGGCTACACCTTC. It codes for CASSVYRRGNYGYTF.

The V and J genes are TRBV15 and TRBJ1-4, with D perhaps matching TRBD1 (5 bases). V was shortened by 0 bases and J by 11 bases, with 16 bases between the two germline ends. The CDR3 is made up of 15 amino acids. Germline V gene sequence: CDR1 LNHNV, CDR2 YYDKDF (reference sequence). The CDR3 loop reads CATSREGVRVEKLFF. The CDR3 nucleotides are TGTGCCACCAGCAGAGAAGGGGTCAGGGTAGAGAAACTGTTTTTT.

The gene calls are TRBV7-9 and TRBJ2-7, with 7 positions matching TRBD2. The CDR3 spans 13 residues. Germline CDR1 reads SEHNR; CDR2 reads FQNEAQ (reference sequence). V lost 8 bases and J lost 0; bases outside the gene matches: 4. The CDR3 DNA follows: TGTGCCAGCGAGGCTAGCGGCTCCTACGAGCAGTACTTC. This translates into CASEASGSYEQYF.

The CDR3 bases are TGTGCCAGCAGCCATAGGACAGGGGGCGATGCTGGTGGCTACACCTTC. This sequence encodes CASSHRTGGDAGGYTF. V and J are TRBV12-3 or TRBV12-4 and TRBJ1-2; TRBD1 matches 11 bases. The V and J ends lost 6 bases and 7 bases, in that order; junction bases with no gene match: 13. This CDR3 contains 16 residues.

The CDR3 sequence: CSASPRQRPVYEQYF. CDR3 coding DNA: TGCAGTGCTAGCCCCCGACAGCGACCTGTGTACGAGCAGTACTTC. The J gene is TRBJ2-7, the V gene TRBV20-1; possible D gene TRBD1, 5 bases. The germline CDR1 and CDR2 sequences are DFQATT and SNEGSKA (reference sequence). This CDR3 has 15 amino acids. Trimming shortened V by 3 bases and J by 4 bases, and 19 bases separated the two germline ends.

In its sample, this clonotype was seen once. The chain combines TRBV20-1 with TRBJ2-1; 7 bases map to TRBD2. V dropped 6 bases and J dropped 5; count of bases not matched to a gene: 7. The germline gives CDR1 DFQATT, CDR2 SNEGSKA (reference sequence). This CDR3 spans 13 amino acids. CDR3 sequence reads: CSAGTSVHNEQFF. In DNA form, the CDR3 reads TGCAGTGCGGGTACTAGCGTCCACAATGAGCAGTTCTTC.

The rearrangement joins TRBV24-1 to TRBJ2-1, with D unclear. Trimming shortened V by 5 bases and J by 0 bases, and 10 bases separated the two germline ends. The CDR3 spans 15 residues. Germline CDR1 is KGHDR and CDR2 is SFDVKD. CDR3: CATSGSKSSYNEQFF. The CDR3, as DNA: TGTGCCACCAGTGGGTCGAAGAGCTCCTACAATGAGCAGTTCTTC.

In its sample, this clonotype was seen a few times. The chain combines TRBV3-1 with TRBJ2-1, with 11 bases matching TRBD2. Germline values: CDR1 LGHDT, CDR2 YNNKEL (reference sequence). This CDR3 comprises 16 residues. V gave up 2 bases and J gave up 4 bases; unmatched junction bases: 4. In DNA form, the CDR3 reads TGTGCCAGCAGCCAACTAGCGGGGGGCGCGTACAATGAGCAGTTCTTC. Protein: CASSQLAGGAYNEQFF.

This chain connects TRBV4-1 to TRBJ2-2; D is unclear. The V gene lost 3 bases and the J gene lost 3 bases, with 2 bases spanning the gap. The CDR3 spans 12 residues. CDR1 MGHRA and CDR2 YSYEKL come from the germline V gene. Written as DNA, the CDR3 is TGCGCCAGCAGCCATGACACCGGGGAGCTGTTTTTT. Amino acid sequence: CASSHDTGELFF.

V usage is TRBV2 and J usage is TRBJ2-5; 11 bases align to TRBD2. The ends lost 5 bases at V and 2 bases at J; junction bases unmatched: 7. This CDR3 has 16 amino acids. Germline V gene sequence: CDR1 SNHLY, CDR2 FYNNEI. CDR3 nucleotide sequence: TGTGCCAGCAGTCCCCCTAGCGGGAGGTTACAAGAGACCCAGTACTTC. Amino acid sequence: CASSPPSGRLQETQYF.

The CDR3 DNA is TGTGCCAGCTTCGCTCCGGGACTAGCGGGAGACGAGCAGTACTTC. As protein: CASFAPGLAGDEQYF. This chain joins TRBV18 and TRBJ2-7; 14 bases line up with TRBD2. This CDR3 has 15 residues. The V segment lost 7 bases and the J segment 5 bases; nucleotides outside the gene matches: 7. Germline-derived CDR1 and CDR2 are KGHSH and LQKENI.

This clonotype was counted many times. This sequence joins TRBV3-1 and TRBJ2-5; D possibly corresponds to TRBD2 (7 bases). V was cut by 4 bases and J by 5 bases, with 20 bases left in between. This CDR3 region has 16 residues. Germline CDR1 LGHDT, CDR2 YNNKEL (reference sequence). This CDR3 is CASSLRRGAVGETQYF. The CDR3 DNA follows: TGTGCCAGCAGCCTCCGCCGGGGGGCGGTAGGCGAGACCCAGTACTTC.

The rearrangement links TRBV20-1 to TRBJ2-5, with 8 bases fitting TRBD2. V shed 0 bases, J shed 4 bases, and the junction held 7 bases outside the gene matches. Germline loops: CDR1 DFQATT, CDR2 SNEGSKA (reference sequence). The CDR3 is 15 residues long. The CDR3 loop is CSARDRSAGGETQYF. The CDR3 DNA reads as TGCAGTGCTAGAGATAGATCTGCGGGGGGAGAGACCCAGTACTTC.

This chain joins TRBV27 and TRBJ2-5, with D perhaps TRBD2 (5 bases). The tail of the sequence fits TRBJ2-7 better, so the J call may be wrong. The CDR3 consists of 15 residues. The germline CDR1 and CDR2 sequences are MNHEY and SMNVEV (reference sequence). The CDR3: CASSNTAPGLFEQYF. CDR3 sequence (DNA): TGTGCCAGCAGTAATACAGCCCCGGGATTATTCGAGCAGTACTTC.

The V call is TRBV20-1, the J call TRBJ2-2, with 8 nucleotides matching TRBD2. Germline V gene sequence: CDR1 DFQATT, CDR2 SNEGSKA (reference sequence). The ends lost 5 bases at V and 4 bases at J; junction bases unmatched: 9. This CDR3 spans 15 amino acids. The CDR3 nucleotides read TGCAGTGCTTTCGAAGCGGGAGTGGGCACCGGGGAGCTGTTTTTT. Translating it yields CSAFEAGVGTGELFF.

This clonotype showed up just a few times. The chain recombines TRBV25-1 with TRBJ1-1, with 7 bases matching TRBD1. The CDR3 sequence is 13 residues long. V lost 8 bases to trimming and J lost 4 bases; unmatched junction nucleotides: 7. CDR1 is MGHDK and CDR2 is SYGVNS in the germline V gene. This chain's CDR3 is CASSHRGGTEAFF. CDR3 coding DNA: TGTGCCAGCTCCCACAGGGGAGGCACTGAAGCTTTCTTT. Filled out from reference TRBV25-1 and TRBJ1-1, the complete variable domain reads EADIYQTPRYLVIGTGKKITLECSQTMGHDKMYWYQQDPGMELHLIHYSYGVNSTEKGDLSSESTVSRIRTEHFPLTLESARPSHTSQYLCASSHRGGTEAFFGQGTRLTVV.

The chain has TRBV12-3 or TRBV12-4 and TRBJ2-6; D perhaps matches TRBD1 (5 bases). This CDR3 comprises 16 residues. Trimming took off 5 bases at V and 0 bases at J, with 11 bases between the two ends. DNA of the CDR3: TGTGCCAGCAGTCCGGACACCTTCTCTGGGGCCAACGTCCTGACTTTC. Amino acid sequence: CASSPDTFSGANVLTF.

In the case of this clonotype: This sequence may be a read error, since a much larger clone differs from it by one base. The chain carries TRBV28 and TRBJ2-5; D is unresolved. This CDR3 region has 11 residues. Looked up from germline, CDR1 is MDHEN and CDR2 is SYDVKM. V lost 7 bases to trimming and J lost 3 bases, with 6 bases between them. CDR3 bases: TGTGCCAGCAACCAAGAAGAGACCCAGTACTTC. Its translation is CASNQEETQYF.

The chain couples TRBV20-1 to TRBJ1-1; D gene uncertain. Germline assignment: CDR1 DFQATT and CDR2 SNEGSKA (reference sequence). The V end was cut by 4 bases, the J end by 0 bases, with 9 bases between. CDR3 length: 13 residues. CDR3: CSAMRTLNTEAFF. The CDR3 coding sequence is TGCAGTGCTATGAGAACCTTGAACACTGAAGCTTTCTTT.

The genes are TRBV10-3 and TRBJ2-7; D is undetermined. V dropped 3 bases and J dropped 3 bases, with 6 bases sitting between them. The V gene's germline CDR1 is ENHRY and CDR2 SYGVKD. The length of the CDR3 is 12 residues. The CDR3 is CAISETDYEQYF. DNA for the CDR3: TGTGCCATCAGTGAAACCGACTACGAGCAGTACTTC.